Following are 5 T cell receptor beta chains from one sample sequenced in a study of brain T cells in children with intractable seizures. Sequencing was performed with immunoSEQ multiplex PCR; in TCRdb, only in-frame clones are kept and a portion is missing. Of 1,500 to 1,900 clones in the sample, about four fifths are singletons; the top ten hold about 20%. Surgery cases with the highest brain T cell transcript signatures were chosen for sequencing. The sample here was resected brain tissue, taken at surgery. All receptors come from a boy aged 10-17 years with focal cortical dysplasia and intractable seizures.

The J gene is TRBJ2-5, the V gene TRBV7-3; no firm D call. Between the trimmed V and J ends, which lost 0 bases and 0 bases, there was a span of 11 bases. This CDR3 is built from 16 residues. Per germline, CDR1 SGHTA and CDR2 FQGTGA. In nucleotides, the CDR3 is TGTGCCAGCAGCTTAACAGGCAGTTCATACCAAGAGACCCAGTACTTC. Translating it yields CASSLTGSSYQETQYF.

The chain is built from TRBV3-1 (or the pseudogene TRBV3-2) and TRBJ1-3; D remains ambiguous. The V gene lost 4 bases and the J gene lost 4 bases, with 11 bases spanning the gap. This CDR3 is 14 amino acids long. CDR1 is LGHDT, CDR2 YNNKEL, per germline (reference sequence). The CDR3, as DNA: TGTGCCAGCAGCCCCCTTTTAGCAGGAAACACCATATATTTT. It translates to CASSPLLAGNTIYF.

This chain joins TRBV28 and TRBJ1-1, with D possibly TRBD1 on 5 matching bases. This CDR3 is 15 amino acids long. The V and J ends lost 4 bases and 0 bases respectively, with 12 bases between them. Germline lookup yields CDR1 MDHEN and CDR2 SYDVKM. This chain's CDR3 is CASSSWTFMNTEAFF. In nucleotides, the CDR3 is TGTGCCAGCAGTTCATGGACATTCATGAACACTGAAGCTTTCTTT.

This clone was found once. The chain has TRBV10-2 and TRBJ1-4; TRBD1 is a possible D gene (6 bases). Germline V gene sequence: CDR1 WSHSY, CDR2 SAAADI. V was pared by 5 bases and J by 8 bases, with 21 bases between. This CDR3 contains 16 residues. As DNA, the CDR3 is TGCGCCAGCAGTTTTGCAGGGGTGGGTGCGGACGAAAAACTGTTTTTT. Amino acids: CASSFAGVGADEKLFF.

The gene calls are TRBV7-9 and TRBJ1-4; D remains unclear. Germline CDR1 reads SEHNR; CDR2 reads FQNEAQ (reference sequence). Deletions cut 5 bases from V and 3 bases from J, with 13 bases between. The CDR3 loop spans 15 amino acids. Written as DNA, the CDR3 is TGTGCCAGCAGCCCTAGCGTACTTCCTAATGAAAAACTGTTTTTT. Protein product: CASSPSVLPNEKLFF.